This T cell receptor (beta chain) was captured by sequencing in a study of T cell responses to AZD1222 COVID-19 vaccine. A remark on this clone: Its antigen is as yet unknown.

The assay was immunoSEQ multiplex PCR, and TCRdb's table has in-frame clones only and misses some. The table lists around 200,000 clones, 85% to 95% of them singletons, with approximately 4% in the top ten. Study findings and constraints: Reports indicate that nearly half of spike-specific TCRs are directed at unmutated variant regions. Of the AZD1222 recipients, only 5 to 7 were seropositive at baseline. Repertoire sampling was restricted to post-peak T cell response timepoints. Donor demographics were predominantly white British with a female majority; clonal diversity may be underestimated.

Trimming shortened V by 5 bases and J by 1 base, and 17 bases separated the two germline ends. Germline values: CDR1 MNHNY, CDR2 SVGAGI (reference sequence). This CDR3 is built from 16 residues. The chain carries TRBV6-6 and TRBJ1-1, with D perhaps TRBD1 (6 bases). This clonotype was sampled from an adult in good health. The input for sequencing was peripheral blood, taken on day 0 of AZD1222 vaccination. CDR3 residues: CASSLEGGAGNTEAFF. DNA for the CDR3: TGTGCCAGCAGTCTGGAAGGGGGGGCGGGGAACACTGAAGCTTTCTTT.